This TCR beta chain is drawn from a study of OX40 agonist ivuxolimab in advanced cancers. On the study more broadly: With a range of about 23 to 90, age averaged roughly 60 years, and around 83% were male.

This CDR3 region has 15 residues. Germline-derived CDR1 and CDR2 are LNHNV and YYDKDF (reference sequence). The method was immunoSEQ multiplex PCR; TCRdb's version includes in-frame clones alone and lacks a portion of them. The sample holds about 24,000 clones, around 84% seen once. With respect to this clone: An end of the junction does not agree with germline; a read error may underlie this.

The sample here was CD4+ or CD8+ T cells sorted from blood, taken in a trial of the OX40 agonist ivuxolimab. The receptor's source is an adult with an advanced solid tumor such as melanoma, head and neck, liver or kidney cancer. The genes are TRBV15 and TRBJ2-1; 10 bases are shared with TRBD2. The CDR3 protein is CATGRRSGGADEQFF. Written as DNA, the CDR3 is TGTGCCACCGGCAGAAGGAGCGGGGGGGCCGATGAGCAGTTCTTC.